The 32 T cell receptor beta chains below were found in one sample sequenced in a study of cytomegalovirus exposure and HLA in healthy donors. PCR amplification relied on 60 Vbeta primers (plus 13 Jbeta primers). TCRdb keeps only in-frame clones here, not all; method: immunoSEQ multiplex PCR. The sample comprises fewer than 150,000 clones, roughly four fifths of which are singletons, and 4.5% to 6% rests with the top ten. The specimen was PBMCs. All receptors come from a woman between 50 and 59 years old in good health and CMV-seronegative.

V usage is TRBV11-3 and J usage is TRBJ2-1; 9 positions agree with TRBD1. Looked up from germline, CDR1 is SGHNT and CDR2 is YENEEA. The CDR3 runs 17 residues. The trim removed 1 base at V and 0 bases at J, leaving 4 bases unmatched. The CDR3 here is CASSLGTGVRSYNEQFF. In nucleotides, the CDR3 is TGTGCCAGCAGCTTAGGGACAGGGGTCCGCTCCTACAATGAGCAGTTCTTC.

The V gene is TRBV6-5, the J gene TRBJ1-5; the D gene is possibly TRBD1 (6 bases). Germline-derived CDR1 and CDR2 are MNHEY and SVGAGI. V was pared by 6 bases and J by 4 bases, with 16 bases between. The CDR3 consists of 15 residues. CDR3: CASRRGGGPNQPQHF. In DNA, the CDR3 is TGTGCCAGCAGACGAGGGGGGGGGCCAAATCAGCCCCAGCATTTT.

The chain carries TRBV4-2 and TRBJ1-2, with 7 nucleotides matching TRBD1. CDR1 LGHNA and CDR2 YNFKEQ come from the germline V gene. This CDR3 has 15 residues. V gave up 1 base and J gave up 3 bases; unmatched junction bases: 5. CDR3 residues: CASSQGGQSYYGYTF. CDR3 nucleotides: TGTGCCAGCAGCCAAGGGGGACAGTCCTACTATGGCTACACCTTC.

The V and J genes are TRBV15 and TRBJ2-7; D is possibly TRBD1 (6 bases). There are 13 residues in the CDR3. Germline V gives CDR1 LNHNV, CDR2 YYDKDF (reference sequence). The V gene lost 0 bases and the J gene lost 7 bases, with 10 bases spanning the gap. CDR3 amino acids: CATSRDLGTEQYF. The CDR3 nucleotides are TGTGCCACCAGCAGAGATCTGGGGACAGAGCAGTACTTC.

The chain has TRBV19 and TRBJ1-2, with 8 bases identical to TRBD1. CDR1 LNHDA and CDR2 SQIVND come from the germline V gene (reference sequence). Trimming removed 10 bases from V and 1 base from J; junction bases left unmatched: 8. CDR3 size: 14 residues. CDR3: CATARDRLNYGYTF. The CDR3 nucleotides read TGTGCCACCGCCCGGGACAGGCTTAACTATGGCTACACCTTC.

The count of this clone is one. V and J are TRBV19 and TRBJ1-5, with a weak D call TRBD1 (6 bases). The ends were cut back, 2 bases at V and 0 bases at J, with 11 bases in the middle. This CDR3 is 16 amino acids long. Germline CDR1 and CDR2: LNHDA and SQIVND (reference sequence). The CDR3 protein is CASSIPGVLSNQPQHF. In DNA, the CDR3 is TGTGCCAGTAGTATACCAGGGGTTCTTAGCAATCAGCCCCAGCATTTT.

This chain connects TRBV30 to TRBJ1-1; D is undetermined. Germline loops: CDR1 GTSNPN, CDR2 SVGIG (reference sequence). The CDR3 covers 12 residues. Trimming pared 3 bases from V and 0 bases from J, leaving 5 bases between. The chain's CDR3 is CAWRLMNTEAFF. The DNA for the CDR3 is TGTGCCTGGAGGTTAATGAACACTGAAGCTTTCTTT.

This clone was detected only a few times. J is TRBJ2-3 and V is TRBV25-1; TRBD1 matches at 9 bases. The CDR3 is 14 amino acids. J lost 4 bases, V lost 6 bases, and 5 bases had no gene match. In germline, CDR1 is MGHDK, CDR2 SYGVNS. The CDR3 spells CASSGQGIPDTQYF. CDR3 in DNA: TGTGCCAGCAGCGGACAGGGGATTCCAGATACGCAGTATTTT.

This chain joins TRBV5-1 and TRBJ2-5; D is perhaps TRBD2 (6 bases). The CDR3 sequence is 14 residues long. Germline CDR1 and CDR2: SGHRS and YFSETQ. Between the trimmed V and J ends, which lost 4 bases and 1 base, there was a span of 11 bases. CDR3 residues: CASSAGTFQETQYF. The CDR3 coding sequence is TGCGCCAGCAGCGCCGGGACTTTCCAAGAGACCCAGTACTTC.

The V call is TRBV19, the J call TRBJ1-1, with 7 bases fitting TRBD1. The CDR3 runs to 13 residues. Per the germline V gene, CDR1 is LNHDA and CDR2 is SQIVND (reference sequence). The ends lost 3 bases at V and 6 bases at J; junction bases unmatched: 4. The CDR3 DNA reads as TGTGCCAGTAGTATCCCCGACAGGGCTGAAGCTTTCTTT. Translated: CASSIPDRAEAFF.

The chain employs TRBV9 and TRBJ1-3; tentatively, D is TRBD1 (6 bases). Germline V gene lookup returns CDR1 SGDLS and CDR2 YYNGEE. The V and J ends lost 0 bases and 4 bases respectively, with 11 bases between them. CDR3 length equals 15 residues. The CDR3 is CASSVVGGGGNTIYF. In DNA, the CDR3 is TGTGCCAGCAGCGTAGTGGGGGGGGGCGGAAACACCATATATTTT.

A remark on this clone: Mismatch with germline at one junction end may stem from a read error. This chain links TRBV7-7 with TRBJ2-1, with D uncertain. Germline loops: CDR1 SSHAT, CDR2 FNYEAQ (reference sequence). The CDR3 runs to 14 residues. The CDR3 region is CASSLNPLNNEQFF. The CDR3 DNA is TGTGCTAGCAGCTTGAATCCCCTAAACAATGAGCAGTTCTTC.

The genes are TRBV2 and TRBJ1-5, with D tentatively TRBD1 (5 bases). This CDR3 comprises 14 residues. The V gene lost 6 bases and the J gene lost 4 bases, with 13 bases spanning the gap. From germline, CDR1 is SNHLY and CDR2 FYNNEI. In DNA, the CDR3 is TGTGCCAGCAGCTCTGGCGGGGGGAATCAGCCCCAGCATTTT. Protein sequence: CASSSGGGNQPQHF.

The chain couples TRBV15 to TRBJ1-5; tentatively, D is TRBD1 (6 bases). The ends were cut back, 0 bases at V and 7 bases at J, with 13 bases in the middle. The CDR3 runs to 15 residues. Germline-derived CDR1 and CDR2 are LNHNV and YYDKDF (reference sequence). CDR3 residues: CATSRDRTTGQPQHF. CDR3 DNA sequence: TGTGCCACCAGCAGAGATCGAACAACAGGGCAGCCCCAGCATTTT.

The rearrangement links TRBV15 to TRBJ2-7; 8 bases fit TRBD2. Per the germline V gene, CDR1 is LNHNV and CDR2 is YYDKDF (reference sequence). The CDR3 is 15 amino acids. With 5 bases clipped from V and 2 bases from J, the junction kept 8 bases outside the gene matches. CDR3 bases: TGTGCCACCAGCCTTACCAGCGGGGGCGCCTACGAGCAGTACTTC. Translation gives CATSLTSGGAYEQYF.

This clone was picked up a small number of times. The chain employs TRBV5-8 and TRBJ1-2; maybe TRBD1 (6 bases). Germline assignment: CDR1 SGHTS and CDR2 YDEGEE. V shed 0 bases and J shed 2 bases, with 11 bases lying between them. The CDR3 loop spans 15 amino acids. The CDR3 coding sequence is TGTGCCAGCAGCTTGGGACAGGAGGACAACTATGGCTACACCTTC. It is translated as CASSLGQEDNYGYTF. Combining the CDR3 with reference TRBV5-8 and TRBJ1-2 gives the whole variable domain EAGVTQSPTHLIKTRGQQATLRCSPISGHTSVYWYQQALGLGLQFLLWYDEGEERNRGNFPPRFSGRQFPNYSSELNVNALELEDSALYLCASSLGQEDNYGYTFGSGTRLTVV.

CDR3 DNA sequence: TGTGCCAGCAGTTACAGGACAGAGTCCTACGAGCAGTACTTC. Residues: CASSYRTESYEQYF. This rearrangement joins TRBV2 to TRBJ2-7; D is perhaps TRBD1 (6 bases). Trimming stripped 5 bases from V and 1 base from J, with 12 bases between. The CDR3 runs to 14 residues. Germline CDR1 reads SNHLY; CDR2 reads FYNNEI.

The chain is built from TRBV6-1 and TRBJ2-2, with TRBD2 matching over 7 bases. The V gene end was trimmed by 6 bases and the J gene end by 0 bases; junction bases not matched to a gene: 4. Germline CDR1 and CDR2: MNHNS and SASEGT. The CDR3 runs to 15 residues. CDR3 DNA: TGTGCCAGCAGAGTTGCGGGAGCGAACACCGGGGAGCTGTTTTTT. It specifies CASRVAGANTGELFF.

The CDR3 DNA reads TGTGCCAGCAGCTTAGACTCGGGACAGGGCTATGGCTACACCTTC. This gives the protein CASSLDSGQGYGYTF. The rearrangement joins TRBV7-2 to TRBJ1-2; 9 nucleotides line up with TRBD1. With V trimmed by 1 base and J by 4 bases, 4 bases remained unmatched. Looked up from germline, CDR1 is SGHTA and CDR2 is FQGNSA. This CDR3 region has 15 residues.

The CDR3 region is CASSKLPGDIQYF. In nucleotides, the CDR3 is TGTGCCAGCAGCAAACTCCCGGGGGACATTCAGTACTTC. The gene calls are TRBV7-6 and TRBJ2-4; TRBD2 is a possible D gene (6 bases). The CDR3 extends over 13 amino acids. The germline V gene encodes CDR1 SGHVS and CDR2 FNYEAQ. Trimming removed 5 bases from V and 8 bases from J, with 13 bases in between.

This clone was detected once. The chain combines TRBV6-4 with TRBJ2-3; 7 bases fit TRBD2. Trimming cost V 2 bases and J 6 bases; bases outside gene matches: 8. Germline CDR1 reads MRHNA; CDR2 reads SNTAGT. The length of the CDR3 is 15 residues. The CDR3 loop is CASSDMASGRDTQYF. The CDR3, as DNA: TGTGCCAGCAGTGACATGGCTAGCGGCAGGGATACGCAGTATTTT.

The J gene is TRBJ1-2, the V gene TRBV6-1; TRBD1 matches 8 bases. V was clipped by 5 bases and J by 3 bases; unmatched bases: 8. The CDR3 extends over 15 amino acids. Germline assignment: CDR1 MNHNS and CDR2 SASEGT. Written as DNA, the CDR3 is TGTGCCAGCAGTCCTCGACAGGGGTTATACTATGGCTACACCTTC. Residues: CASSPRQGLYYGYTF.

V usage is TRBV6-5 and J usage is TRBJ1-1; D gene uncertain. Germline lookup yields CDR1 MNHEY and CDR2 SVGAGI. V lost 0 bases and J 3 bases, leaving 11 bases between the germline ends. The CDR3 sequence is 15 residues long. The CDR3 coding sequence is TGTGCCAGCAGTTACTCGCGGGGTATTGACACTGAAGCTTTCTTT. Residues: CASSYSRGIDTEAFF.

V and J are TRBV2 and TRBJ2-1; D is uncertain. Germline V gene data show CDR1 as SNHLY and CDR2 as FYNNEI. This CDR3 spans 11 amino acids. V shed 4 bases and J shed 8 bases, with 6 bases lying between them. CDR3 in DNA: TGTGCCAGCAGTGTCTTCGATGAGCAGTTCTTC. It translates to CASSVFDEQFF.

The chain couples TRBV6-1 to TRBJ1-2, with 12 positions matching TRBD1. CDR1 and CDR2 (germline): MNHNS, SASEGT. The CDR3 covers 14 residues. V shed 5 bases and J 6 bases; nucleotides not matched to a gene: 4. CDR3 sequence: CASSTGTGGDGYTF. CDR3 coding DNA: TGTGCCAGCAGTACCGGGACAGGGGGCGATGGCTACACCTTC.

J is TRBJ2-7 and V is TRBV6-5; 11 bases fit TRBD2. Germline lookup yields CDR1 MNHEY and CDR2 SVGAGI. The CDR3 has 15 amino acids. V trimming: 4 bases; J trimming: 2 bases; junction bases outside the gene matches: 4. Here the CDR3 DNA reads TGTGCCAGCAGTTCTTCACTAGCGGGGGCCTACGAGCAGTACTTC. This sequence encodes CASSSSLAGAYEQYF.

This clone has a single count. The chain joins TRBV2 to TRBJ2-7, with 9 nucleotides matching TRBD2. Germline V lookup: CDR1 SNHLY, CDR2 FYNNEI. V lost 4 bases, J lost 2 bases, and 15 bases stayed unmatched. The CDR3 contains 18 residues. The chain's CDR3 is CASSVRRLSGGQTYEQYF. The DNA for the CDR3 is TGTGCCAGCAGTGTCCGGAGGCTTAGCGGGGGACAGACCTACGAGCAGTACTTC.

The gene calls are TRBV6-5 and TRBJ1-2, with D perhaps matching TRBD1 (6 bases). CDR1 is MNHEY, CDR2 SVGAGI, per germline. The CDR3 is made up of 12 amino acids. V was pared by 6 bases and J by 8 bases, with 13 bases between. The CDR3 DNA follows: TGTGCCAGCAGCGATGCAGGGGCCGGCTACACCTTC. Translated: CASSDAGAGYTF.

This chain joins TRBV19 and TRBJ1-5; possibly TRBD1 for D (6 bases). The CDR3 totals 14 residues. V was shortened by 7 bases and J by 7 bases, with 17 bases between the two germline ends. Per the germline V gene, CDR1 is LNHDA and CDR2 is SQIVND (reference sequence). The CDR3 DNA reads TGTGCCAGTATGCGCAGGGGATCAGGCCAGCCCCAGCATTTT. Its translation: CASMRRGSGQPQHF.

The chain employs TRBV28 and TRBJ1-1; D is possibly TRBD1 (5 bases). The CDR3 is 14 residues long. The germline CDR1 and CDR2 sequences are MDHEN and SYDVKM. Deletions cut 7 bases from V and 4 bases from J, with 16 bases between. The CDR3 region is CASNLHGGGTEAFF. The CDR3 coding sequence is TGTGCCAGCAATCTCCATGGGGGGGGCACTGAAGCTTTCTTT.

The chain links TRBV15 to TRBJ2-5; 13 bases fit TRBD2. Per the germline V gene, CDR1 is LNHNV and CDR2 is YYDKDF (reference sequence). V trimming: 5 bases; J trimming: 3 bases; junction bases outside the gene matches: 9. This CDR3 has 17 amino acids. DNA for the CDR3: TGTGCCACCAGCCTATTTGGGACTAGCGGGGCGAAAGAGACCCAGTACTTC. As protein: CATSLFGTSGAKETQYF.

The gene calls are TRBV30 and TRBJ2-1; no clear D gene. The CDR3 loop spans 17 amino acids. Trimming took off 1 base at V and 3 bases at J, with 19 bases between the two ends. Germline V gene sequence: CDR1 GTSNPN, CDR2 SVGIG (reference sequence). CDR3 residues: CAWSDPLAAPRYNEQFF. The CDR3 DNA reads as TGTGCCTGGAGTGACCCTCTGGCCGCCCCCCGCTACAATGAGCAGTTCTTC. Variable domain in full (rest from reference TRBV30 and TRBJ2-1): SQTIHQWPATLVQPVGSPLSLECTVEGTSNPNLYWYRQAAGRGLQLLFYSVGIGQISSEVPQNLSASRPQDRQFILSSKKLLLSDSGFYLCAWSDPLAAPRYNEQFFGPGTRLTVL.